This T cell receptor beta chain was found in a study of post-analysis software for immune sequencing data. Study summary: Disease courses included relapsing-remitting, secondary progressive and progressive-relapsing multiple sclerosis.

Carried by the TCR beta cDNA libraries were unique molecular identifiers. Roughly 500,000 cDNA molecules came from around 1 to 9.1 million T cells. TCRdb reprocessed the PCR reads via MiXCR and lists one record per CDR3 protein. The sample consists of roughly 800,000 distinct CDR3 sequences, 30% of them appearing once. Details on this clonotype: Its antigen is undetermined.

Study results and caveats: The study found significantly lower normalized Chao1 diversity in multiple sclerosis patients than in controls. Analysis by F measure revealed that same-batch samples clustered strongly together. Patients carried several TRBV segments more frequently than controls did, and TRBV5-6, TRBV5-1 and TRBV20-1 were among them.

CDR1 is SQVTM and CDR2 is ANQGSEA in the germline V gene. The CDR3 is 11 amino acids. Trimming removed 4 bases from V and 5 bases from J, with 8 bases in between. Sequenced: blood. The gene calls are TRBV29-1 and TRBJ2-5; D is uncertain. The sequence was obtained from a girl aged 10 to 17 with multiple sclerosis. Written as DNA, the CDR3 is TGCAGCGTTGCCAGGACGGAGACCCAGTACTTC. This gives the protein CSVARTETQYF.